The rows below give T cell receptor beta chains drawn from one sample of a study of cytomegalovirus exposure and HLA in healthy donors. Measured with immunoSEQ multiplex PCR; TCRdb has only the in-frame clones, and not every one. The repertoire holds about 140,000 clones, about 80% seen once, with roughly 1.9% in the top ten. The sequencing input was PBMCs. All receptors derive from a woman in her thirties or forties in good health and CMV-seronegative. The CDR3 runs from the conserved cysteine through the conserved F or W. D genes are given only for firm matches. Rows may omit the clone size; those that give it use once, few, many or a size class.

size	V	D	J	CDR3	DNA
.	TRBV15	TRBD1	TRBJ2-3	CATSRDHFSGGSTDTQYF	TGTGCCACCAGCAGAGACCACTTTTCAGGGGGCAGCACAGATACGCAGTATTTT
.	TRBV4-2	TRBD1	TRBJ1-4	CASSQPTGTGEGKLFF	TGTGCCAGCAGCCAACCGACCGGGACAGGGGAGGGAAAACTGTTTTTT
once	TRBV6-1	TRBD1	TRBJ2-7	CASRRRQGASYEQYF	TGTGCCAGCAGAAGAAGACAGGGGGCCTCCTACGAGCAGTACTTC
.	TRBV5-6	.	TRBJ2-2	CASSLPMNTGELFF	TGTGCCAGCAGCTTGCCTATGAACACCGGGGAGCTGTTTTTT
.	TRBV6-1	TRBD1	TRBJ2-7	CASSEAPGQGYEQYF	TGTGCCAGCAGTGAAGCGCCGGGACAGGGCTACGAGCAGTACTTC
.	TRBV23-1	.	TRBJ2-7	CASSQSGGYEQYF	TGCGCCAGCAGTCAATCCGGCGGTTACGAGCAGTACTTC
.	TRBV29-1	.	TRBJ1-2	CSVSPRFIEGGYTF	TGCAGCGTCAGTCCCAGGTTTATCGAGGGTGGCTACACCTTC
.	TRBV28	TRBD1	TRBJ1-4	CASSPTLGTAPATNEKLFF	TGTGCCAGCAGCCCTACCCTAGGGACAGCTCCCGCAACTAATGAAAAACTGTTTTTT
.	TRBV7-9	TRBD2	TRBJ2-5	CASSLSGSRETQYF	TGTGCCAGCAGCTTAAGCGGGAGCCGAGAGACCCAGTACTTC
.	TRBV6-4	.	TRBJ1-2	CASSDLHGYTF	TGTGCCAGCAGTGACCTTCATGGCTACACCTTC
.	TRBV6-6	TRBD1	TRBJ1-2	CASSEDRYGYTF	TGTGCCAGCAGTGAGGACAGGTACGGCTACACCTTC
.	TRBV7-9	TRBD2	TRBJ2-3	CASSSLAGGMTQYF	TGTGCCAGCAGCTCTTTAGCGGGAGGGATGACGCAGTATTTT
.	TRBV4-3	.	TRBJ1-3	CASSLRGGSGNTIYF	TGCGCCAGCAGCCTTCGGGGGGGGTCCGGAAACACCATATATTTT
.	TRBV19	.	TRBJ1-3	CASSPGDRRSGNTIYF	TGTGCCAGTAGTCCAGGCGACAGACGCTCTGGAAACACCATATATTTT
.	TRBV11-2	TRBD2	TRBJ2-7	CASSSSGRASVLGEQYF	TGTGCCAGCAGCTCGAGCGGGAGGGCCTCCGTACTGGGGGAGCAGTACTTC
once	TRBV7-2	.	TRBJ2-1	CASSQSGSSYNEQFF	TGTGCCAGCAGCCAAAGCGGTAGCTCCTACAATGAGCAGTTCTTC
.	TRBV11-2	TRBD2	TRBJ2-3	CASSSSGGGTQYF	TGTGCCAGCAGTTCTAGCGGAGGTGGGACGCAGTATTTT
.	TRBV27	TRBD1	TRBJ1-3	CASTRQGENTIYF	TGTGCCAGCACCCGACAGGGTGAAAACACCATATATTTT
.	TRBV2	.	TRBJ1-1	CASRIGQQNTEAFF	TGTGCCAGCAGAATAGGACAACAGAACACTGAAGCTTTCTTT
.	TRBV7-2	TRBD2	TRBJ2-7	CASSLSSGRPYEQYF	TGTGCCAGCAGCTTGTCTAGCGGGAGGCCCTACGAGCAGTACTTC
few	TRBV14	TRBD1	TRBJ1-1	CASSQDQGDRVSESTEAFF	TGTGCCAGCAGCCAAGATCAGGGGGACAGGGTTTCAGAAAGCACTGAAGCTTTCTTT
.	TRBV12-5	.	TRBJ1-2	CASARDSNYGYTF	TGTGCTAGTGCTCGGGATTCTAACTATGGCTACACCTTC
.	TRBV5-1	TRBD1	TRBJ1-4	CASSTNRGGNEKLFF	TGCGCCAGCAGCACCAACAGGGGAGGTAATGAAAAACTGTTTTTT
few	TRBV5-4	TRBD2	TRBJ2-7	CASRDWTSGSSYEQYF	TGTGCCAGCAGGGATTGGACTAGCGGGAGTTCCTACGAGCAGTACTTC
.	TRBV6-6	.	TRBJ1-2	CASSTLAGTYGYTF	TGTGCCAGCAGCACATTGGCAGGTACCTATGGCTACACCTTC
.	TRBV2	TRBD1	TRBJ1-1	CASTSGTGGTEAFF	TGTGCCAGCACGTCCGGGACAGGGGGGACTGAAGCTTTCTTT
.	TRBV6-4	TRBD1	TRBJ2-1	CASSGDGQGGNEQFF	TGTGCCAGCAGTGGAGACGGACAGGGAGGCAATGAGCAGTTCTTC
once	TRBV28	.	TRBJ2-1	CASRLPDSDEQFF	TGTGCCAGCAGGCTCCCGGACAGCGATGAGCAGTTCTTC
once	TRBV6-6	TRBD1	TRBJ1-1	CASSYEGQGGGAFF	TGTGCCAGCAGTTACGAGGGACAGGGGGGAGGAGCTTTCTTT
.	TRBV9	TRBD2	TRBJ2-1	CASSVTSGGWSSYNEQFF	TGTGCCAGCAGCGTGACTAGCGGGGGTTGGAGCTCCTACAATGAGCAGTTCTTC
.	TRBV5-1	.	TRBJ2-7	CASSLDRSSYEQYF	TGCGCCAGCAGCTTGGACCGGAGCTCCTACGAGCAGTACTTC
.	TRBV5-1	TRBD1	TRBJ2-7	CASSSAGTGEDEQYF	TGCGCCAGCAGCTCAGCCGGGACAGGGGAGGACGAGCAGTACTTC
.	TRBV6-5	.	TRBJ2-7	CASSYSSVARGYEQYF	TGTGCCAGCAGTTACTCGTCGGTAGCTAGGGGCTACGAGCAGTACTTC
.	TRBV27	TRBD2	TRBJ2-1	CASSPSGFYNEQFF	TGTGCCAGCAGTCCTAGCGGGTTCTACAATGAGCAGTTCTTC
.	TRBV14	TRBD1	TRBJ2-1	CASSQEIGTGGFNEQFF	TGTGCCAGCAGCCAAGAGATAGGGACAGGGGGCTTCAATGAGCAGTTCTTC
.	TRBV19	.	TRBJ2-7	CASSNSPYSSVVSYEQYF	TGTGCCAGTAGTAACTCCCCCTACAGTTCAGTGGTTTCTTACGAGCAGTACTTC
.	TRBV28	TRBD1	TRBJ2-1	CASSLGQGAKIF	TGTGCCAGCAGTTTGGGACAGGGGGCGAAAATCTTC
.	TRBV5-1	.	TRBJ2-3	CASSPTVVSTDTQYF	TGCGCCAGCAGCCCGACAGTAGTTAGCACAGATACGCAGTATTTT
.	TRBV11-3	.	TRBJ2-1	CASSTGVGNEQFF	TGTGCCAGCAGTACCGGGGTGGGCAATGAGCAGTTCTTC
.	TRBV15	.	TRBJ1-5	CATSRDRIPQHF	TGTGCCACCAGCAGAGATCGTATACCCCAGCATTTT